This T cell receptor beta chain was captured by sequencing in a study of T cell responses to AZD1222 COVID-19 vaccine. A note on this clone: Its matching antigen is unknown.

Profiling relied on immunoSEQ multiplex PCR, and the TCRdb table lists in-frame clones only, not all of them. The sample holds about 60,000 clones, 86% seen once. The CDR3 has 14 residues. Germline V gene data show CDR1 as LGHDT and CDR2 as YNNKEL (reference sequence). Trimming removed 4 bases at V and 1 base at J, with 10 bases between. Notes on the study in general: Donors, mostly white British, included more females; clonal diversity was possibly underestimated. Unmutated variant regions are reportedly targeted by nearly half of spike-specific TCRs. Sampling that yielded the repertoires occurred only after the peak T cell response. Vaccine-related CD4 TCRs covered spike, predominating at 160-218 and 743-854.

This receptor was obtained from an adult who received the AZD1222 COVID-19 vaccine. The material sequenced was peripheral blood, taken 28 days after the second AZD1222 dose. The gene calls are TRBV3-1 (or the pseudogene TRBV3-2) and TRBJ1-1; no firm D call. The CDR3 loop reads CASSPASRNTEAFF. The CDR3 nucleotides read TGTGCCAGCAGCCCCGCGTCCCGGAACACTGAAGCTTTCTTT.